This T cell receptor beta chain is from a study of cytomegalovirus exposure and HLA in healthy donors. Study results and caveats: After further analysis at a later stage, 16,951 TCR beta sequences were associated with HLA alleles at 0.05 false discovery rate. A prior analysis recorded that most TCR beta V segments were productive about 90% or about 30% of the time.

Primers for the PCR totalled 60 Vbeta and 13 Jbeta. The repertoire was sequenced with immunoSEQ multiplex PCR; TCRdb's copy has only in-frame clones and lacks some. The data show 150,000 to 200,000 clones, about 70% seen once. J gave up 4 bases and V 7 bases, and 14 bases lay outside the gene matches. The CDR3 contains 16 residues. The germline V gene has CDR1 SNHLY and CDR2 FYNNEI. Remarks on this clone: Its matching antigen is unknown.

The material sequenced was PBMCs. The chain has TRBV2 and TRBJ2-3, with TRBD2 matching 7 bases. This sequence was found in a woman in her 30s in good health and CMV-seronegative. In nucleotides, the CDR3 is TGTGCCAGCACGCCCGGGGGAGGGTCCAGGGCAGATACGCAGTATTTT. The encoded protein is CASTPGGGSRADTQYF.